This T cell receptor (beta chain) emerged from a study of Ad26.COV2.S vaccination and SARS-CoV-2 variants. In the study overall: Administration of Ad26.COV2.S was intramuscular, either once or twice 56 days apart. Study results and caveats: Total T cell responses may have been underestimated by the TCR breadth and depth analyses.

Treatment meaning: over 15 received Ad26.COV2.S at low or high dose, single or two shots; about 5 received placebo; per-sample allocation not given. Specimen acquisition occurred on day 63 following the initial vaccine or placebo injection. The study used a vaccine consisting of an Ad26 vector that expressed Wuhan-strain SARS-CoV-2 spike. About this clone itself: The antigen remains unidentified.

The repertoire was sequenced with immunoSEQ multiplex PCR; TCRdb's copy has only in-frame clones and lacks some. The table lists around 320,000 clones, about 85% of them singletons. This CDR3 region has 13 residues. Germline lookup yields CDR1 SNHLY and CDR2 FYNNEI. J was trimmed by 1 base and V by 8 bases; bases with no gene match: 4. The sequencing here drew on peripheral blood, taken in a trial of Ad26.COV2.S vaccine versus placebo. This sequence originates from a person aged 18-65 years who received the Ad26.COV2.S COVID-19 vaccine or a placebo. The chain couples TRBV2 to TRBJ2-5, with TRBD1 matching over 7 bases. The CDR3, as DNA: TGTGCCAGCGGGGCAGGGGGCCAAGAGACCCAGTACTTC. It is translated as CASGAGGQETQYF.